This TCR beta chain was sequenced during a study of cytomegalovirus exposure and HLA in healthy donors. CDR1 MNHNS and CDR2 SASEGT come from the germline V gene. Trimming took 7 bases from V and 2 from J; bases not matched to a gene: 8. CDR3 length: 17 amino acids. Profiled with immunoSEQ multiplex PCR; TCRdb holds only in-frame clones, not every one. The sample has under 150,000 clones, around 84% seen once; the top ten hold roughly 9.4%. The specimen sequenced was PBMCs. The receptor was derived from a man between 18 and 35 years old in good health and CMV-seropositive. The rearrangement joins TRBV6-1 to TRBJ2-6; 10 nucleotides agree with TRBD1. CDR3 amino acids: CASNDRGLLPGANVLTF. For the CDR3, the DNA is TGTGCCAGCAATGACAGGGGGCTCCTCCCTGGGGCCAACGTCCTGACTTTC.